Listed here are 31 T cell receptor beta chains from one sample, sequenced in a study of cytomegalovirus exposure and HLA in healthy donors (dated by TCRdb to 2016 to 2017). The library came from the immunoSEQ multiplex PCR assay. A mixture of 60 forward primers for TCR Vbeta segments and 13 reverse primers for TCR Jbeta segments was used in the multiplex PCR. Held by TCRdb, this immuneACCESS table contains in-frame sequences only and omits some clones. Under half of the omission traces to an unresolved V gene where checked; the cause of the rest is unknown. The sample data list around 250,000 clones, and approximately 81% of these were observed just once. 8% of the sample belongs to the ten largest clones. The sequencing input was PBMCs. These receptor sequences come from a woman aged 55-75 years in good health and CMV-seropositive.

The chain combines TRBV6-1 with TRBJ1-4, with D hard to call. The CDR3 is made up of 14 amino acids. The V and J ends lost 8 bases and 5 bases respectively, with 15 bases between them. CDR1 MNHNS and CDR2 SASEGT come from the germline V gene. The CDR3 nucleotides read TGTGCCAGCGGTTCGGTCGGAGGGAATGAAAAACTGTTTTTT. This gives the protein CASGSVGGNEKLFF.

This chain links TRBV5-1 with TRBJ2-7; 10 bases line up with TRBD1. V lost 3 bases to trimming and J lost 2 bases; unmatched junction nucleotides: 2. This CDR3 spans 14 amino acids. The germline V gene has CDR1 SGHRS and CDR2 YFSETQ. The CDR3 is CASSWDRGTYEQYF. DNA for the CDR3: TGCGCCAGCAGCTGGGACAGGGGCACCTACGAGCAGTACTTC.

This clone was counted between two and nine times. This rearrangement joins TRBV7-9 to TRBJ2-3; maybe TRBD1 (6 bases). Germline V gene data show CDR1 as SEHNR and CDR2 as FQNEAQ (reference sequence). V lost 6 bases to trimming and J lost 2 bases, with 15 bases between them. The CDR3 totals 15 residues. In DNA form, the CDR3 reads TGTGCCAGCAGTTCCCGGGACACCTACACAGATACGCAGTATTTT. Translated: CASSSRDTYTDTQYF.

V is TRBV28 and J is TRBJ2-2; tentatively, D is TRBD1 (6 bases). Trimming left V 6 bases short and J 7 bases short, with 9 bases between. The CDR3 loop spans 12 amino acids. Germline values: CDR1 MDHEN, CDR2 SYDVKM. DNA of the CDR3: TGTGCCAGCAGCCTGACAGGCGGGGAGCTGTTTTTT. Its translation is CASSLTGGELFF. Looking up the rest from reference TRBV28 and TRBJ2-2 gives the full variable domain: DVKVTQSSRYLVKRTGEKVFLECVQDMDHENMFWYRQDPGLGLRLIYFSYDVKMKEKGDIPEGYSVSREKKERFSLILESASTNQTSMYLCASSLTGGELFFGEGSRLTVL.

This clone has just a few counts. This chain links TRBV19 with TRBJ1-1; 7 bases map to TRBD1. CDR1 is LNHDA and CDR2 is SQIVND in the germline V gene (reference sequence). The CDR3 sequence is 14 residues long. Trimming took 4 bases from V and 1 from J; bases not matched to a gene: 3. This CDR3 reads CASSTRTGNTEAFF. The CDR3 DNA sequence: TGTGCCAGTAGTACAAGGACAGGGAACACTGAAGCTTTCTTT.

The chain uses TRBV6-5 and TRBJ2-3, with TRBD1 matching 7 bases. The germline V gene encodes CDR1 MNHEY and CDR2 SVGAGI. The CDR3 spans 12 residues. The trim removed 6 bases at V and 5 bases at J, leaving 2 bases unmatched. The CDR3 region is CASSPGGDTQYF. The CDR3 nucleotides read TGTGCCAGCAGCCCAGGGGGAGATACGCAGTATTTT.

The V and J genes are TRBV19 and TRBJ1-1, with TRBD1 matching 8 bases. After removal of 3 bases from V and 3 bases from J, the junction contained 6 bases not matched to a gene. Germline-derived CDR1 and CDR2 are LNHDA and SQIVND (reference sequence). This CDR3 has 15 residues. The CDR3 coding sequence is TGTGCCAGTAGTATTCAGGGGGCAAGGGACACTGAAGCTTTCTTT. Amino acids: CASSIQGARDTEAFF.

The V gene is TRBV30, the J gene TRBJ1-2; the D is unclear. Trimming pared 1 base from V and 2 bases from J, leaving 5 bases between. From germline, CDR1 is GTSNPN and CDR2 SVGIG (reference sequence). The CDR3 sequence is 12 residues long. The CDR3 region has the DNA TGTGCCTGGAGTGCCCAAAACTATGGCTACACCTTC. As protein: CAWSAQNYGYTF.

The CDR3 sequence is CASSLSPPGTGETEAFF. The CDR3 DNA is TGTGCCAGCAGCTTGAGCCCACCTGGGACAGGGGAGACTGAAGCTTTCTTT. The V call is TRBV7-3, the J call TRBJ1-1, with 10 bases lining up with TRBD1. This CDR3 spans 17 amino acids. CDR1 SGHTA and CDR2 FQGTGA come from the germline V gene. V was pared by 3 bases and J by 5 bases, with 12 bases of the junction left unmatched.

V usage is TRBV7-3 and J usage is TRBJ1-1; 9 nucleotides align to TRBD1. In germline, CDR1 is SGHTA, CDR2 FQGTGA. The CDR3 spans 14 residues. The V segment lost 4 bases and the J segment 5 bases; nucleotides outside the gene matches: 5. The CDR3 nucleotides read TGTGCCAGCAGCTCGACAGGGGGTACGACTGAAGCTTTCTTT. Amino acids: CASSSTGGTTEAFF.

V is TRBV6-5 and J is TRBJ2-3; D remains unclear. Germline-derived CDR1 and CDR2 are MNHEY and SVGAGI. V gave up 4 bases and J gave up 4 bases, with 15 bases separating them. The CDR3 spans 15 residues. The CDR3 loop reads CASSSTFTGPDTQYF. CDR3 nucleotide sequence: TGTGCCAGCAGTTCCACCTTCACTGGGCCAGATACGCAGTATTTT.

This clone occurred a few times. The chain is built from TRBV5-1 and TRBJ1-1; 7 bases are shared with TRBD1. The CDR3 is 16 amino acids. Germline-derived CDR1 and CDR2 are SGHRS and YFSETQ. The V gene end was trimmed by 1 base and the J gene end by 4 bases; junction bases not matched to a gene: 10. The CDR3 DNA sequence: TGCGCCAGCAGCTTGCATATCCAGGGGGTCGGCACTGAAGCTTTCTTT. Translation: CASSLHIQGVGTEAFF.

V and J are TRBV6-5 and TRBJ1-3; D perhaps matches TRBD1 (6 bases). The CDR3 length is 16 residues. CDR1 and CDR2 (germline): MNHEY, SVGAGI. V shed 0 bases and J shed 2 bases, with 11 bases lying between them. CDR3 sequence (DNA): TGTGCCAGCAGTTACTCGGTGGCAGGGGCTGGAAACACCATATATTTT. This gives the protein CASSYSVAGAGNTIYF.

This clone has a handful of counts. The CDR3 spells CASARANTGELFF. Written as DNA, the CDR3 is TGTGCCAGCGCGAGGGCTAACACCGGGGAGCTGTTTTTT. This chain uses TRBV2 with TRBJ2-2, with a possible D match to TRBD2 (5 bases). Germline CDR1 is SNHLY and CDR2 is FYNNEI. The length of the CDR3 is 13 residues. V lost 8 bases and J lost 2, with 9 bases in between.

This chain connects TRBV12-5 to TRBJ2-7, with TRBD1 as a possible D gene (6 bases). Germline loops: CDR1 LGHNT, CDR2 FRNRAP. This CDR3 is 14 amino acids long. The ends were cut back, 5 bases at V and 5 bases at J, with 16 bases in the middle. The CDR3 coding sequence is TGTGCTAGTGGTACTGACAGGAGGAGCCACGAGCAGTACTTC. It is translated as CASGTDRRSHEQYF.

Here the CDR3 DNA reads TGCGCCAGCAGCCCAGACGGACAGGGGATAACCTATGGCTACACCTTC. Translating it yields CASSPDGQGITYGYTF. The chain has TRBV4-1 and TRBJ1-2; 9 bases agree with TRBD1. This CDR3 is 16 amino acids long. Germline lookup yields CDR1 MGHRA and CDR2 YSYEKL. V was clipped by 4 bases and J by 4 bases; unmatched bases: 10.

This clone was observed once. The CDR3 nucleotides read TGTGCCAGTAGTCCACATCTACGGAGTGAAGCTTTCTTT. This sequence encodes CASSPHLRSEAFF. This chain links TRBV19 with TRBJ1-1; D remains unclear. This CDR3 region has 13 residues. The V end lost 5 bases, the J end lost 7 bases, and 14 bases lay between the germline ends. Germline loops: CDR1 LNHDA, CDR2 SQIVND (reference sequence).

Here the CDR3 reads CASSRLASNTGELFF. The CDR3 region has the DNA TGTGCCAGCAGCAGACTAGCGAGTAACACCGGGGAGCTGTTTTTT. The chain uses TRBV28 and TRBJ2-2; 8 bases line up with TRBD2. This CDR3 contains 15 residues. Germline V CDR1 and CDR2: MDHEN, SYDVKM. V shed 6 bases and J 2 bases; nucleotides not matched to a gene: 5.

This clone was detected only once. V and J are TRBV27 and TRBJ2-7, with TRBD1 identical over 7 bases. The CDR3 is 15 residues long. The junction had 11 bases not matched to a gene; V was cut back by 8 bases and J by 1 base. The germline V gene encodes CDR1 MNHEY and CDR2 SMNVEV (reference sequence). The CDR3 is CASRPTGSGSYEQYF. In DNA form, the CDR3 reads TGTGCCAGCCGTCCGACAGGGAGTGGGTCCTACGAGCAGTACTTC.

The chain couples TRBV10-3 to TRBJ2-5; 7 nucleotides line up with TRBD1. V lost 8 bases to trimming and J lost 1 base; unmatched junction nucleotides: 10. From germline, CDR1 is ENHRY and CDR2 SYGVKD. This CDR3 comprises 15 residues. The CDR3 protein is CAIRDSGRPQETQYF. The CDR3 DNA is TGTGCCATCCGGGACAGTGGTCGGCCCCAAGAGACCCAGTACTTC.

This rearrangement joins TRBV29-1 to TRBJ2-7; 8 bases fit TRBD1. The CDR3 has 15 residues. CDR1 and CDR2 (germline): SQVTM, ANQGSEA. Trimming took 4 bases from V and 6 from J; bases not matched to a gene: 14. CDR3 region: CSVAPALVQGGEQYF. Here the CDR3 DNA reads TGCAGCGTTGCGCCTGCCTTAGTACAGGGGGGCGAGCAGTACTTC.

The chain links TRBV29-1 to TRBJ2-3; 11 bases line up with TRBD2. V shed 6 bases and J 5 bases; nucleotides not matched to a gene: 7. Germline-derived CDR1 and CDR2 are SQVTM and ANQGSEA. CDR3 length: 14 amino acids. Here the CDR3 reads CSVVAGGPKDTQYF. CDR3 nucleotide sequence: TGCAGCGTCGTAGCGGGAGGGCCCAAAGATACGCAGTATTTT.

This rearrangement joins TRBV12-5 to TRBJ1-5; D is uncertain. Germline assignment: CDR1 LGHNT and CDR2 FRNRAP. This CDR3 spans 19 amino acids. Between the trimmed V and J ends, which lost 2 bases and 0 bases, there was a span of 20 bases. Here the CDR3 reads CASGLSELRRGFSNQPQHF. Written as DNA, the CDR3 is TGTGCTAGTGGTTTGTCAGAACTCCGACGAGGATTTAGCAATCAGCCCCAGCATTTT. Variable domain in full (rest from reference TRBV12-5 and TRBJ1-5): DARVTQTPRHKVTEMGQEVTMRCQPILGHNTVFWYRQTMMQGLELLAYFRNRAPLDDSGMPKDRFSAEMPDATLATLKIQPSEPRDSAVYFCASGLSELRRGFSNQPQHFGDGTRLSIL.

This CDR3 is CASKPGGSGNTIYF. Here the CDR3 DNA reads TGTGCCAGTAAACCAGGGGGCTCTGGAAACACCATATATTTT. This chain connects TRBV19 to TRBJ1-3, with 7 bases identical to TRBD1. Trimming took 7 bases from V and 0 from J; bases not matched to a gene: 3. Germline values: CDR1 LNHDA, CDR2 SQIVND (reference sequence). The CDR3 is 14 amino acids.

CDR3 loop: CASGTDRPDTQYF. The CDR3 DNA is TGTGCCAGCGGCACGGACAGGCCAGATACGCAGTATTTT. The V gene is TRBV9, the J gene TRBJ2-3, with TRBD1 matching over 7 bases. Per the germline V gene, CDR1 is SGDLS and CDR2 is YYNGEE. CDR3 size: 13 residues. The V segment lost 7 bases and the J segment 4 bases; nucleotides outside the gene matches: 6.

The chain uses TRBV5-1 and TRBJ1-2; D unclear. Trimming removed 4 bases from V and 8 bases from J, with 12 bases in between. Germline V gene sequence: CDR1 SGHRS, CDR2 YFSETQ. This CDR3 is built from 12 residues. This CDR3 reads CASSVGSQGYTF. In DNA form, the CDR3 reads TGCGCCAGCAGCGTGGGATCGCAGGGCTACACCTTC.

CDR3 DNA sequence: TGTGCCAGCTCACCAGTAAGGACAGGAGGTATGACAGATACGCAGTATTTT. Translation gives CASSPVRTGGMTDTQYF. The V and J genes are TRBV18 and TRBJ2-3; 7 bases line up with TRBD1. Germline values: CDR1 KGHSH, CDR2 LQKENI. The V and J ends lost 2 bases and 3 bases, in that order; junction bases with no gene match: 11. The CDR3 loop spans 17 amino acids.

The chain has TRBV4-2 and TRBJ2-1; D not resolved. V was shortened by 1 base and J by 3 bases, with 16 bases between the two germline ends. The germline CDR1 and CDR2 sequences are LGHNA and YNFKEQ. The CDR3 covers 17 residues. CDR3 residues: CASSQGPHYSVYNEQFF. The CDR3 coding sequence is TGTGCCAGCAGCCAAGGTCCCCATTATTCGGTCTACAATGAGCAGTTCTTC.

The V and J genes are TRBV5-4 and TRBJ2-6, with 9 bases lining up with TRBD2. Germline V gene sequence: CDR1 SGHNT, CDR2 YYREEE (reference sequence). This CDR3 region has 17 residues. After removal of 4 bases from V and 0 bases from J, the junction contained 5 bases not matched to a gene. CDR3 DNA sequence: TGTGCCAGCAGCACCCTAGCGGGAATCTCTGGGGCCAACGTCCTGACTTTC. Amino acid sequence: CASSTLAGISGANVLTF.

J is TRBJ2-3 and V is TRBV19, with D perhaps TRBD2 (6 bases). CDR3 length equals 20 residues. With 5 bases removed from V and 1 base from J, the gap between germline ends came to 28 bases. In germline, CDR1 is LNHDA, CDR2 SQIVND (reference sequence). The CDR3 DNA follows: TGTGCCAGTAGTTCTACCGTCTACCTAGCGAAAATAAGAGGCACAGATACGCAGTATTTT. Translated, it gives CASSSTVYLAKIRGTDTQYF. Drawing the rest from reference TRBV19 and TRBJ2-3, the complete variable domain is DGGITQSPKYLFRKEGQNVTLSCEQNLNHDAMYWYRQDPGQGLRLIYYSQIVNDFQKGDIAEGYSVSREKKESFPLTVTSAQKNPTAFYLCASSSTVYLAKIRGTDTQYFGPGTRLTVL.

The chain carries TRBV28 and TRBJ1-6, with 8 bases fitting TRBD1. The length of the CDR3 is 14 residues. The germline V gene encodes CDR1 MDHEN and CDR2 SYDVKM. The ends lost 3 bases at V and 11 bases at J; junction bases unmatched: 6. CDR3 coding DNA: TGTGCCAGCAGTTTGCGCAGGGGGCGTCCACCCCTCCACTTT. Encoded protein: CASSLRRGRPPLHF.